This T cell receptor (beta chain) was recorded in a study of OX40 agonist ivuxolimab in advanced cancers. Whole-study context: Patients undergoing dose escalation presented with hepatocellular carcinoma, melanoma, renal cell or head and neck cancer.

Findings and limits, study-wide: CD8+ T cells (on average) carried more expanded clones than CD4+ T cells.

The protocol was immunoSEQ multiplex PCR, while the TCRdb copy is restricted to in-frame clones and leaves out a portion. The sample gives tens of thousands of clones, roughly 80% of which show up once; approximately 5.6% is in the top ten. About this clone: The antigen remains unidentified.

CDR1 is SGHTA, CDR2 FQGNSA, per germline. There are 15 residues in the CDR3. The V end lost 1 base, the J end lost 2 bases, and 11 bases lay between the germline ends. Material: CD4+ or CD8+ T cells sorted from blood, obtained in a trial of the OX40 agonist ivuxolimab. The chain combines TRBV7-2 with TRBJ2-5; possible D gene TRBD2, 7 bases. This clonotype was obtained from an adult with an advanced solid tumor such as melanoma, head and neck, liver or kidney cancer. The DNA for the CDR3 is TGTGCCAGCAGCTTAGACGCGGGGGCTCAAGAGACCCAGTACTTC. It codes for CASSLDAGAQETQYF.